What follows is one TCR beta chain and its context. Its antigen is as yet unknown. The junction shows a germline mismatch at one end, possibly a read error. The CDR3 extends over 15 amino acids. Germline V CDR1 and CDR2: SSHAT, FNYEAQ (reference sequence). The data stem from a study of cytomegalovirus exposure and HLA in healthy donors. Study-wide results and caveats: Reports indicated that the classifier achieved high specificity and sensitivity in diagnosing cytomegalovirus status. Per published accounts, TCR beta sequences correctly predicted the HLA-A and HLA-B alleles of most subjects.

Vbeta (60) and Jbeta (13) primers were used in the PCR. The assay was immunoSEQ multiplex PCR, and TCRdb's table has in-frame clones only and misses some. There are some 77,000 clones in the sample; roughly 80% occur only once, and 7% to 8.5% lies in the top ten. The sequence came from a woman in her thirties or forties in good health and CMV-seronegative. This chain connects TRBV7-7 to TRBJ2-3; D call uncertain. The specimen sequenced was PBMCs. CDR3 in DNA: TGTGCTAGCAGCTTGGGCACCGACCACACAGATACGCAGTATTTT. Translation: CASSLGTDHTDTQYF.